A single sample is the source of the 10 T cell receptor beta chains below, sequenced in a study of blood T cell repertoires in COVID-19. Only in-frame clones appear in the TCRdb table, and some are missing; sequencing was by immunoSEQ multiplex PCR. The data contain roughly 150,000 clones, roughly 80% of them singletons. Input material: peripheral blood. These receptors were taken from a man aged 65 to 79 with active or convalescent COVID-19.

The V and J genes are TRBV28 and TRBJ2-7, with 9 bases that match TRBD2. Trimming took 4 bases from V and 4 from J; bases not matched to a gene: 20. The CDR3 is 19 amino acids. CDR1 is MDHEN and CDR2 is SYDVKM in the germline V gene. CDR3 loop: CASSSWGGGGQGLIYEQYF. CDR3 DNA sequence: TGTGCCAGCAGTTCCTGGGGCGGGGGGGGGCAGGGTCTAATTTACGAGCAGTACTTC.

V is TRBV11-2 and J is TRBJ2-7, with TRBD2 identical over 12 bases. CDR1 is SGHAT and CDR2 is FQNNGV in the germline V gene. Losses at the gene ends were 2 bases for V and 3 bases for J; bases not matched to a gene: 5. The CDR3 loop spans 16 amino acids. Written as DNA, the CDR3 is TGTGCCAGCAGCTTAACCGGACTAGCGGGACTCTACGAGCAGTACTTC. Its translation: CASSLTGLAGLYEQYF.

This rearrangement joins TRBV5-1 to TRBJ2-1, with 11 bases identical to TRBD2. The CDR3 sequence is 15 residues long. Germline V lookup: CDR1 SGHRS, CDR2 YFSETQ. The trim removed 3 bases at V and 7 bases at J, leaving 6 bases unmatched. CDR3 residues: CASSSGTSGRNEQFF. In DNA, the CDR3 is TGCGCCAGCAGCTCCGGGACTAGCGGCCGGAATGAGCAGTTCTTC.

The J gene is TRBJ2-3, the V gene TRBV9; TRBD1 matches at 9 bases. The ends lost 5 bases at V and 7 bases at J; junction bases unmatched: 11. The CDR3 covers 15 residues. Germline V gene lookup returns CDR1 SGDLS and CDR2 YYNGEE. For the CDR3, the DNA is TGTGCCAGCAGTCCACTTGGGACAGGGACGAATACGCAGTATTTT. This encodes CASSPLGTGTNTQYF.

This chain joins TRBV6-6 and TRBJ2-7; D might be TRBD2 (6 bases). This CDR3 spans 15 amino acids. Germline V CDR1 and CDR2: MNHNY, SVGAGI (reference sequence). Trimming left V 6 bases short and J 0 bases short, with 15 bases between. The CDR3 nucleotides read TGTGCCAGCAGACCTGCCGGGACTGCCTCCTACGAGCAGTACTTC. Translated: CASRPAGTASYEQYF.

The chain couples TRBV28 to TRBJ2-2; 8 bases fit TRBD1. V gave up 5 bases and J gave up 4 bases; unmatched junction bases: 6. The CDR3 sequence is 15 residues long. Germline CDR1 MDHEN, CDR2 SYDVKM. The DNA for the CDR3 is TGTGCCAGCAGTCAACCAGGGGGCATCACCGGGGAGCTGTTTTTT. Its protein product is CASSQPGGITGELFF.

V is TRBV7-2 and J is TRBJ1-2; D is possibly TRBD1 (6 bases). The germline gives CDR1 SGHTA, CDR2 FQGNSA. CDR3 length: 14 amino acids. Trimming cost V 4 bases and J 4 bases, with 13 bases left between them. CDR3 sequence (DNA): TGTGCCAGCAGCTCCGCCGGGACACCCTATGGCTACACCTTC. As protein: CASSSAGTPYGYTF.

This clone came up once. This chain uses TRBV4-3 with TRBJ2-6, with D perhaps matching TRBD1 (6 bases). With 0 bases removed from V and 0 bases from J, the gap between germline ends came to 15 bases. The CDR3 totals 19 residues. Germline-derived CDR1 and CDR2 are LGHNA and YSLEER. CDR3 sequence (DNA): TGCGCCAGCAGCCAAGAAGGGCGACAGGCTTTCTCTGGGGCCAACGTCCTGACTTTC. This sequence encodes CASSQEGRQAFSGANVLTF.

This chain joins TRBV18 and TRBJ1-2; D remains ambiguous. V lost 2 bases and J lost 4, with 11 bases in between. This CDR3 contains 14 residues. Per the germline V gene, CDR1 is KGHSH and CDR2 is LQKENI. The CDR3 region has the DNA TGTGCCAGCTCACCAAGGAGGGATGGCTATGGCTACACCTTC. Its translation: CASSPRRDGYGYTF.

The V gene is TRBV11-2, the J gene TRBJ1-5, with a possible D match to TRBD1 (5 bases). Trimming removed 4 bases at V and 4 bases at J, with 8 bases between. CDR1 is SGHAT, CDR2 FQNNGV, per germline. The CDR3 runs 13 residues. CDR3 sequence: CASSSDRNQPQHF. The DNA for the CDR3 is TGTGCCAGCAGCTCCGACAGAAATCAGCCCCAGCATTTT.